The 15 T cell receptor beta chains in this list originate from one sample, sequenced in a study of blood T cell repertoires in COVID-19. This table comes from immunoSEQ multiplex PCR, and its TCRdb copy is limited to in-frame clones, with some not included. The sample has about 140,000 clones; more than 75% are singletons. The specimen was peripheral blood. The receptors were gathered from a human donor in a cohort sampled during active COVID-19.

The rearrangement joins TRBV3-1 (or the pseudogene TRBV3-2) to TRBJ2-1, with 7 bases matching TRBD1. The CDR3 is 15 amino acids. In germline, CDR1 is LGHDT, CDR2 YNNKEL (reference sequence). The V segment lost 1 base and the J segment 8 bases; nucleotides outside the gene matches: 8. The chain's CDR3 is CASSQVRQGKDEQFF. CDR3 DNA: TGTGCCAGCAGCCAAGTACGACAGGGAAAGGATGAGCAGTTCTTC.

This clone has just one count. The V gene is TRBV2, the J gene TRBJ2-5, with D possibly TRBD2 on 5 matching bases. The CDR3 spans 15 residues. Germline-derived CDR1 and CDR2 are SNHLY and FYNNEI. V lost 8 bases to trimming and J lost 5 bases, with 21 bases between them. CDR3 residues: CASGLWARGEETQYF. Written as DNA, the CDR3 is TGTGCCAGCGGCTTGTGGGCCCGGGGAGAGGAGACCCAGTACTTC.

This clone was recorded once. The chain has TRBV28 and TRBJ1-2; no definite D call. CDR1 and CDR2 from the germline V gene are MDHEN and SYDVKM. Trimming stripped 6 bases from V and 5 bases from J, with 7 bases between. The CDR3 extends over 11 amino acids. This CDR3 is CASSRMYGYTF. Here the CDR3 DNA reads TGTGCCAGCAGCAGGATGTATGGCTACACCTTC.

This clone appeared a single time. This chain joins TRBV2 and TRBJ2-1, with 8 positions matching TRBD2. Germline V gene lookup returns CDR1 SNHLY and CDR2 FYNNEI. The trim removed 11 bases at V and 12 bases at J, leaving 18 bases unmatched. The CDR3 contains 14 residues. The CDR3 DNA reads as TGTGCCTGGGATTCGCGGGGGGCGAAACTGTGGCAGTTCTTC. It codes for CAWDSRGAKLWQFF.

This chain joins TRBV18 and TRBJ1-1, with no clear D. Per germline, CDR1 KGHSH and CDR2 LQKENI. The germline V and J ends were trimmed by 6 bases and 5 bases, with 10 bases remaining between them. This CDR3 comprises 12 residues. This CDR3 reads CASSPGRTEAFF. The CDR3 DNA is TGTGCCAGCTCTCCGGGTAGGACTGAAGCTTTCTTT.

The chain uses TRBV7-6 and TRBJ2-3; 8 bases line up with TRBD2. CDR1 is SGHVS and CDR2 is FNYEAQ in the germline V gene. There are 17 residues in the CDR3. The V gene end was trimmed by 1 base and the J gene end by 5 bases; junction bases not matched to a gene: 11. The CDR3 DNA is TGTGCCAGCAGCTTAGTTGGTAGCGGGACAACCAGAGATACGCAGTATTTT. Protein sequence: CASSLVGSGTTRDTQYF.

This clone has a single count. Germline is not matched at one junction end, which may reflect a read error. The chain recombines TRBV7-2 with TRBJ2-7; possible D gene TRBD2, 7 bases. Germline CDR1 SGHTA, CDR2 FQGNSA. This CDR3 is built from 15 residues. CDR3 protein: CASSLGGGAGNEQYF. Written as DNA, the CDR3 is TGTGCCAGCAGTTTAGGAGGGGGGGCAGGAAACGAGCAGTACTTC.

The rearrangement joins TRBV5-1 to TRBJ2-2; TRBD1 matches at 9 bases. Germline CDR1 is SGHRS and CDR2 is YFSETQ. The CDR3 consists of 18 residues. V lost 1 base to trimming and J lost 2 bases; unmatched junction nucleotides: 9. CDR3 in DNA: TGCGCCAGCAGCTTGAGGACAGGGGCGCGTAGAAACACCGGGGAGCTGTTTTTT. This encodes CASSLRTGARRNTGELFF.

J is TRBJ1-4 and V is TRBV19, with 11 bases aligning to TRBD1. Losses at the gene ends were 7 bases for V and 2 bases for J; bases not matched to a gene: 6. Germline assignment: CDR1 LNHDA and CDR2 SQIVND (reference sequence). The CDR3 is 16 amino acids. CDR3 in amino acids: CASTSGQGATNEKLFF. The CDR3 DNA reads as TGTGCCAGTACCTCCGGACAGGGGGCGACTAATGAAAAACTGTTTTTT.

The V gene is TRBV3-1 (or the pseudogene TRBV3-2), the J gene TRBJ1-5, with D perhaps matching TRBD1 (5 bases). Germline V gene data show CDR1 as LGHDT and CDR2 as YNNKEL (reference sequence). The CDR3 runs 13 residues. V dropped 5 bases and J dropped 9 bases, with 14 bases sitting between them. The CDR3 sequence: CASSSPGTRPQHF. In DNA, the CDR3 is TGTGCCAGCAGCTCGCCTGGGACTAGGCCCCAGCATTTT.

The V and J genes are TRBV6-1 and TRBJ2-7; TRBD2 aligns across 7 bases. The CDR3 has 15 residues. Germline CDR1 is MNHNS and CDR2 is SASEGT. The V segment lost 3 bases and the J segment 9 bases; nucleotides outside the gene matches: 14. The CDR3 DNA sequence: TGTGCCAGCAGTGACCCTCTTAGCGGGTCGGAAGGGCAGTACGTC. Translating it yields CASSDPLSGSEGQYV.

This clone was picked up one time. The CDR3 DNA reads TGTGCCAGCAGTGGGATCGGGGCCTACGAGCAGTACTTC. This sequence encodes CASSGIGAYEQYF. The J gene is TRBJ2-7, the V gene TRBV2; tentatively, D is TRBD2 (5 bases). V lost 4 bases and J lost 2, with 9 bases in between. The CDR3 sequence is 13 residues long. Per germline, CDR1 SNHLY and CDR2 FYNNEI.

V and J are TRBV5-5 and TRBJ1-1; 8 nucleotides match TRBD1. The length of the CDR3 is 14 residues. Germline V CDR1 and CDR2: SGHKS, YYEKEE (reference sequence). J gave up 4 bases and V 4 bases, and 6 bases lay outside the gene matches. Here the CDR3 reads CASSTKQGVTEAFF. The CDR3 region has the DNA TGTGCCAGCAGCACCAAACAGGGGGTCACTGAAGCTTTCTTT.

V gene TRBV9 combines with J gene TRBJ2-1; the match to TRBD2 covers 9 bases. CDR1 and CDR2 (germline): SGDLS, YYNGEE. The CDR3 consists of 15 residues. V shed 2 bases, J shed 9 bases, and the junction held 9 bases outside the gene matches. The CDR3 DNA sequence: TGTGCCAGCAGCGTCGCCCTAGCGGGACGGGGTGAGCAGTTCTTC. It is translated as CASSVALAGRGEQFF.

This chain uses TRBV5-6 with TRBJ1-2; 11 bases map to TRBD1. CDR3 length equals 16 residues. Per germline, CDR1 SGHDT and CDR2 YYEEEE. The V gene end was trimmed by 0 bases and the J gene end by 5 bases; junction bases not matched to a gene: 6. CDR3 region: CASSLGRTGGDYGYTF. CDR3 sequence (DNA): TGTGCCAGCAGCTTGGGTCGGACAGGGGGCGATTATGGCTACACCTTC.